The 9 T cell receptor beta chains below were found in one sample sequenced in a study of shared clonotypes between healthy human individuals. Repertoires were generated with immunoSEQ multiplex PCR, while TCRdb's copy carries only in-frame clones and drops some. Of 450,000 to 500,000 clones detected, more than 65% appear once; the ten largest clones hold about 13%. Source material: PBMCs. These receptors originate from a woman between 40 and 55 years old in good health. Some clones in this sample may be carry-over from other donors' samples.

For this clone: One base separates it from a far larger clone, so it is likely a read error. Distinct nucleotide sequences in the sample also encode this CDR3. V gene TRBV27 combines with J gene TRBJ2-7, with a tentative D call TRBD1 (6 bases). Trimming pared 10 bases from V and 0 bases from J, leaving 16 bases between. The germline V gene encodes CDR1 MNHEY and CDR2 SMNVEV (reference sequence). The CDR3 is 14 amino acids. The CDR3 DNA sequence: TGTGCCACCACGGATGTAGGGGGCTCCTACGAGCAGTACTTC. Its protein product is CATTDVGGSYEQYF.

This chain uses TRBV7-9 with TRBJ1-2, with 12 positions matching TRBD1. The CDR3 loop spans 14 amino acids. Looked up from germline, CDR1 is SEHNR and CDR2 is FQNEAQ (reference sequence). V shed 3 bases, J shed 8 bases, and the junction held 4 bases outside the gene matches. The CDR3 DNA is TGTGCCAGCAGCTTTGGGACAGGGGGCGAGGGCTACACCTTC. Encoded protein: CASSFGTGGEGYTF.

A remark on this clone: Since a far larger clone is one base different, this is likely a read error. The CDR3 here is CASSLTGTAYTKAFF. CDR3 coding DNA: TGTGCCAGCAGTTTAACCGGGACAGCATACACTAAAGCTTTCTTT. This chain uses TRBV27 with TRBJ1-1; 7 nucleotides agree with TRBD1. CDR3 size: 15 residues. The germline V gene has CDR1 MNHEY and CDR2 SMNVEV (reference sequence).

The chain combines TRBV9 with TRBJ2-7, with unresolved D. The CDR3 totals 14 residues. V was shortened by 0 bases and J by 6 bases, with 13 bases between the two germline ends. Germline V CDR1 and CDR2: SGDLS, YYNGEE. The CDR3 spells CASSVDFPSTEQYF. CDR3 in DNA: TGTGCCAGCAGCGTAGACTTCCCATCTACCGAGCAGTACTTC.

About this clone itself: This likely stems from a read error, as it lies one base from a far larger clone. CDR3 in amino acids: CTWSVHRAAFF. CDR3 DNA sequence: TGTACCTGGAGTGTACACAGGGCCGCTTTCTTT. This chain connects TRBV30 to TRBJ1-1, with D tentatively TRBD1 (6 bases). The CDR3 spans 11 residues. Germline CDR1 is GTSNPN and CDR2 is SVGIG (reference sequence). Looking up the rest from reference TRBV30 and TRBJ1-1 gives the full variable domain: SQTIHQWPATLVQPVGSPLSLECTVEGTSNPNLYWYRQAAGRGLQLLFYSVGIGQISSEVPQNLSASRPQDRQFILSSKKLLLSDSGFYLCTWSVHRAAFFGQGTRLTVV.

The chain couples TRBV28 to TRBJ2-3; D is unclear. Trimming removed 7 bases at V and 4 bases at J, with 9 bases between. The CDR3 is 12 amino acids. Germline V gives CDR1 MDHEN, CDR2 SYDVKM. The CDR3 protein is CASTTPADTQYF. The CDR3 DNA sequence: TGTGCCAGCACCACTCCGGCAGATACGCAGTATTTT. Full variable domain (outside the CDR3, taken from reference TRBV28 and TRBJ2-3): DVKVTQSSRYLVKRTGEKVFLECVQDMDHENMFWYRQDPGLGLRLIYFSYDVKMKEKGDIPEGYSVSREKKERFSLILESASTNQTSMYLCASTTPADTQYFGPGTRLTVL.

The CDR3 nucleotides are TGTGCCAGTAGTTATAGCGGTTCTTACGAGCAGTACTTC. Protein: CASSYSGSYEQYF. The chain carries TRBV19 and TRBJ2-7; D perhaps matches TRBD2 (6 bases). The CDR3 covers 13 residues. CDR1 is LNHDA and CDR2 is SQIVND in the germline V gene (reference sequence). Between the trimmed V and J ends, which lost 5 bases and 4 bases, there was a span of 12 bases.

The J gene is TRBJ2-1, the V gene TRBV7-2; D perhaps matches TRBD1 (7 bases). This CDR3 has 15 amino acids. The V gene's germline CDR1 is SGHTA and CDR2 FQGNSA. V was trimmed by 5 bases and J by 2 bases, leaving 13 bases between them. The CDR3: CASSIQGGAYNEQFF. In DNA, the CDR3 is TGTGCCAGCAGCATCCAGGGGGGCGCCTACAATGAGCAGTTCTTC.

The chain carries TRBV6-5 and TRBJ2-5, with 10 bases fitting TRBD2. The CDR3 consists of 15 residues. Germline CDR1 is MNHEY and CDR2 is SVGAGI. With 4 bases clipped from V and 3 bases from J, the junction kept 5 bases outside the gene matches. The CDR3, as DNA: TGTGCCAGCAGTTTCTCTAGCGGGAGCGAAGAGACCCAGTACTTC. Amino acid sequence: CASSFSSGSEETQYF.